This entry lists 19 T cell receptor delta chains sequenced from one sample in a study of gamma-delta chains in newborns, infants, children. TCRdb re-called the reads with CATT. The sample includes some 3,000 delta-chain clones, 1.3% seen only once; the top ten take roughly 23%. What was sequenced was blood. The receptors shown here come from a child who was a newborn, infant or young child, either healthy, febrile or measles-vaccinated (not recorded which).

This clone was picked up a small number of times. The protein that TCRdb holds for this DNA derives from a much larger clone and differs from the translated DNA at residue 10, which likely indicates a read error; the protein shown here is translated from the DNA. The chain employs TRDV2 and TRDJ3; D perhaps matches TRDD3 (5 bases). The CDR3 runs 17 residues. Germline assignment: CDR1 GEAIGNYY and CDR2 EKD. CDR3 sequence: CACDRGKSSRDTRQMFF. CDR3 coding DNA: TGTGCCTGTGACCGGGGAAAAAGCTCCCGGGACACCCGACAGATGTTTTTC.

This clone is deemed medium-sized. V and J are TRDV2 and TRDJ3; TRDD3 agrees at 12 bases. CDR3 length: 21 residues. Germline V gene lookup returns CDR1 GEAIGNYY and CDR2 EKD. V shed 0 bases and J 0 bases; nucleotides not matched to a gene: 8. CDR3 protein: CACDTVYWGIQSSWDTRQMFF. CDR3 coding DNA: TGTGCCTGTGACACCGTATACTGGGGGATACAGAGCTCCTGGGACACCCGACAGATGTTTTTC.

For this clone: TCRdb attributes to this sequence the protein of a much larger clone, which differs from the DNA translation at residue 9; a read error is likely, and the protein displayed is translated from the DNA. The rearrangement joins TRDV2 to TRDJ3; TRDD3 agrees at 11 bases. The CDR3 length is 18 residues. Germline CDR1 is GEAIGNYY and CDR2 is EKD. The trim removed 3 bases at V and 0 bases at J, leaving 3 bases unmatched. The CDR3 region is CACDELGDNSWDTRQMFF. The CDR3 DNA reads TGTGCCTGTGACGAACTGGGGGATAACTCCTGGGACACCCGACAGATGTTTTTC.

For this clone: The protein that TCRdb holds for this DNA derives from a much larger clone and differs from the translated DNA at residue 10, which likely indicates a read error; the protein shown here is translated from the DNA. The chain uses TRDV2 and TRDJ3, with D uncertain. V was shortened by 0 bases and J by 0 bases, with 14 bases between the two germline ends. Looked up from germline, CDR1 is GEAIGNYY and CDR2 is EKD. The CDR3 length is 19 residues. CDR3 DNA sequence: TGTGCCTGTGACACCGCGGATGGTCAAGGCTCCTGGGACACCCGACAGATGTTTTTC. Encoded protein: CACDTADGQGSWDTRQMFF.

As regards this clone: With a far larger clone one base away, a read error is the likely cause. This same CDR3 is encoded by further DNA sequences in the sample. The V call is TRDV2, the J call TRDJ2; the match to TRDD3 covers 12 bases. Germline assignment: CDR1 GEAIGNYY and CDR2 EKD. The CDR3 covers 15 residues. CDR3 sequence reads: CACDTGGYLTAQLFF. The CDR3 DNA is TGTGCCTGCGACACTGGGGGATACTTGACAGCACAACTCTTCTTT.

J is TRDJ1 and V is TRDV1; 10 bases agree with TRDD3. V lost 2 bases and J lost 6; bases outside the gene matches: 6. This CDR3 is 15 amino acids long. Germline V gene sequence: CDR1 TSWWSYY, CDR2 QGS. In nucleotides, the CDR3 is TGTGCTCTTGGGGAAGCTTGGGGGATACCCCATAAACTCATCTTT. Translating it yields CALGEAWGIPHKLIF.

To note about this clone: The amino acid sequence in TCRdb belongs to a much larger clone and departs from this DNA's translation at residue 8, likely a sequencing read error; the sequence shown is translated from the DNA. J is TRDJ3 and V is TRDV2; D uncertain. This CDR3 region has 17 residues. The germline gives CDR1 GEAIGNYY, CDR2 EKD. V was clipped by 0 bases and J by 0 bases, with 8 bases between them. The CDR3 region has the DNA TGTGCCTGTGACACCGGATTTTCCTCCTGGGACACCCGACAGATGTTTTTC. Its protein is CACDTGFSSWDTRQMFF.

By share, this clone ranks as medium-sized. A read error likely explains why the TCRdb protein, taken from a much larger clone, differs from this DNA's translation at residue 8; the protein shown is translated from the DNA. The sample contains more than one DNA sequence encoding this CDR3. This chain connects TRDV2 to TRDJ3; D uncertain. The CDR3 totals 16 residues. V gave up 0 bases and J gave up 2 bases, with 7 bases separating them. Germline values: CDR1 GEAIGNYY, CDR2 EKD. The CDR3 region is CACDTVGPWDTRQMFF. Here the CDR3 DNA reads TGTGCCTGTGACACCGTGGGCCCCTGGGACACCCGACAGATGTTTTTC.

This clone was seen more than once but under ten times. This DNA's translation differs at residue 5 from TCRdb's protein, which comes from a much larger clone; a read error is likely, and the protein shown is translated from the DNA. The J gene is TRDJ2, the V gene TRDV2, with 11 bases that match TRDD3. Trimming took 3 bases from V and 0 from J; bases not matched to a gene: 5. Germline V gene data show CDR1 as GEAIGNYY and CDR2 as EKD. The CDR3 covers 17 residues. DNA for the CDR3: TGTGCCTGTGACGCCGTTGGGGGATACGCTTTGACAGCACAACTCTTCTTT. This translates into CACDAVGGYALTAQLFF.

As regards this clone: This DNA's translation and the protein TCRdb lists, from a much larger clone, do not match at residue 12, likely due to a read error; the protein shown is translated from the DNA. The chain is built from TRDV3 and TRDJ2, with 11 bases matching TRDD3. Germline assignment: CDR1 TVYSNPD and CDR2 GDNSRS (reference sequence). The CDR3 is made up of 16 amino acids. CDR3 nucleotide sequence: TGTGCCTTACCTGGGGGATACTGGGCTTTGACATCACAACTCTTCTTT. It encodes CALPGGYWALTSQLFF.

In this sample, this clone turned up a few times. A far larger clone is one base from this, pointing to a likely read error. The chain uses TRDV2 and TRDJ2, with 11 bases that match TRDD3. The V gene's germline CDR1 is GEAIGNYY and CDR2 EKD. This CDR3 comprises 15 residues. The CDR3 bases are TGTGCCTGTGATCTACTGGGGGATAATCGGGCACACCTCTTCTTT. Its protein is CACDLLGDNRAHLFF.

For this clone: The TCRdb record carries a much larger clone's protein, which differs from this DNA's translation at residue 3; a read error is the likely cause, and the protein listed here is the DNA translation. V usage is TRDV1 and J usage is TRDJ3; either TRDD1 or TRDD3 may fit D (5 bases each). Per germline, CDR1 TSWWSYY and CDR2 QGS. This CDR3 spans 16 amino acids. The CDR3 DNA follows: TGTGCTTTTGGGAAATGGGGCTCCTGGGACACCCGACAGATGTTTTTC. As protein: CAFGKWGSWDTRQMFF.

The table lists this clone with a few counts. Since a much larger clone is just one base distant, this may be a read error. The chain uses TRDV2 and TRDJ3, with TRDD3 matching over 13 bases. The CDR3 covers 20 residues. V gave up 5 bases and J gave up 0 bases; unmatched junction bases: 9. The germline gives CDR1 GEAIGNYY, CDR2 EKD. CDR3 DNA: TGTGCCTGTGGCAGTACTGGGGGATACGCGAGCTCCTGGGACACCCGACAGATGTTTTTC. Translated, it gives CACGSTGGYASSWDTRQMFF.

With respect to this clone: This DNA translates differently at residue 4 from the TCRdb protein, which is that of a much larger clone; a read error is likely, and the protein shown is the DNA's own translation. This chain uses TRDV2 with TRDJ3; D is undetermined. CDR1 GEAIGNYY and CDR2 EKD come from the germline V gene. The CDR3 runs to 21 residues. CDR3 nucleotide sequence: TGTGCCTGTGGCACCGCACCCTCTACGGCCAGGGACCCCTGGGACACCCGACAGATGTTTTTC. This encodes CACGTAPSTARDPWDTRQMFF.

This clone was detected only a few times. The protein TCRdb gives is from a much larger clone and does not agree with this DNA's translation at residue 13, likely a read error; the protein shown here comes from the DNA. This chain joins TRDV2 and TRDJ3; TRDD3 agrees at 9 bases. The CDR3 consists of 15 residues. The germline CDR1 and CDR2 sequences are GEAIGNYY and EKD. Here the CDR3 DNA reads TGTGCCTGTGACAGGGGATACGCGGACACCCGACAGGTGTTTTTC. It specifies CACDRGYADTRQVFF.

A remark on this clone: TCRdb's entry gives the protein of a much larger clone, which mismatches this DNA's translation at residue 10, likely from a read error; the protein reported here is translated from the DNA. The chain combines TRDV2 with TRDJ3; D possibly corresponds to TRDD3 (5 bases). Looked up from germline, CDR1 is GEAIGNYY and CDR2 is EKD. CDR3 length: 17 amino acids. The CDR3 loop is CACDTLGSSRDTRQMFF. The CDR3 coding sequence is TGTGCCTGTGACACGCTGGGAAGCTCCCGGGACACCCGACAGATGTTTTTC.

This clone came up a few times. This DNA translates differently at residue 8 from the TCRdb protein, which is that of a much larger clone; a read error is likely, and the protein shown is the DNA's own translation. The chain uses TRDV2 and TRDJ3; D gene ambiguous. The ends were cut back, 0 bases at V and 2 bases at J, with 7 bases in the middle. Looked up from germline, CDR1 is GEAIGNYY and CDR2 is EKD. CDR3 length equals 16 residues. CDR3 DNA sequence: TGTGCCTGTGACACCGGGCGCCCCTGGGACACCCGACAGATGTTTTTC. Amino acid sequence: CACDTGRPWDTRQMFF.

This clone was seen more than once but under ten times. With only one base between it and a far larger clone, this is likely a read error. This sample includes further DNA sequences coding for the same CDR3. V usage is TRDV2 and J usage is TRDJ3; 11 bases fit TRDD3. The V gene's germline CDR1 is GEAIGNYY and CDR2 EKD. This CDR3 is 17 amino acids long. CDR3 in DNA: TGTGCCTGCGACAGATGGGGGATACGCTGGGACACCCGACAGATGTTTTTC. Its protein is CACDRWGIRWDTRQMFF.

In regard to this clone: The mismatch at residue 13 between this DNA's translation and the TCRdb protein of a much larger clone likely reflects a read error; the protein shown is translated from the DNA. J is TRDJ3 and V is TRDV2, with 8 nucleotides matching TRDD3. The CDR3 has 20 amino acids. Germline CDR1 is GEAIGNYY and CDR2 is EKD. The CDR3 here is CACDTGPNWGPSRDTRQMFF. Written as DNA, the CDR3 is TGTGCCTGTGACACCGGGCCAAACTGGGGGCCCTCCCGGGACACCCGACAGATGTTTTTC.